The 18 T cell receptor beta chains below all came from one sample that was sequenced in a study of blood T cell repertoires in COVID-19. The assay was immunoSEQ multiplex PCR, and TCRdb's table has in-frame clones only and misses some. The repertoire holds fewer than 45,000 clones, with about 91% as singletons. Sequencing used peripheral blood. All receptors come from a woman in her twenties or thirties in a cohort sampled during active COVID-19.

The sample holds one count of this clone. The chain employs TRBV10-3 and TRBJ2-7, with TRBD2 identical over 8 bases. CDR3 length: 15 amino acids. The germline gives CDR1 ENHRY, CDR2 SYGVKD. The V and J ends lost 4 bases and 1 base, in that order; junction bases with no gene match: 6. The CDR3 spells CAISAGLAPSYEQYF. The CDR3 DNA is TGTGCCATCAGTGCTGGACTAGCTCCTTCCTACGAGCAGTACTTC.

The chain uses TRBV5-6 and TRBJ1-4, with TRBD1 as a possible D gene (5 bases). This CDR3 comprises 14 residues. Trimming removed 2 bases at V and 2 bases at J, with 7 bases between. Germline-derived CDR1 and CDR2 are SGHDT and YYEEEE. The CDR3 region has the DNA TGTGCCAGCAGCTTAAAGGGGACTAATGAAAAACTGTTTTTT. It specifies CASSLKGTNEKLFF.

This rearrangement joins TRBV4-1 to TRBJ1-4; D remains unclear. CDR3 length: 15 residues. V lost 1 base to trimming and J lost 7 bases, with 13 bases between them. Germline V gene sequence: CDR1 MGHRA, CDR2 YSYEKL. In DNA, the CDR3 is TGCGCCAGCAGCCAAGTGCAGGCGCGGGGTGAAAAACTGTTTTTT. It is translated as CASSQVQARGEKLFF.

The chain couples TRBV5-1 to TRBJ2-3; 8 nucleotides agree with TRBD2. Germline V gene lookup returns CDR1 SGHRS and CDR2 YFSETQ. The V segment lost 3 bases and the J segment 0 bases; nucleotides outside the gene matches: 6. The CDR3 extends over 16 amino acids. The CDR3 protein is CASSSVPGGSTDTQYF. The DNA for the CDR3 is TGCGCCAGCAGCTCAGTGCCGGGAGGGAGCACAGATACGCAGTATTTT.

CDR3: CASLKQGANNEQFF. In nucleotides, the CDR3 is TGTGCCAGCTTGAAGCAGGGGGCTAATAATGAGCAGTTCTTC. The rearrangement uses TRBV6-5 and TRBJ2-1; TRBD1 matches 8 bases. The CDR3 consists of 14 residues. Germline CDR1 reads MNHEY; CDR2 reads SVGAGI. Unmatched junction bases numbered 10, after V lost 8 bases and J lost 7 bases.

This CDR3 is CSVEAGGWTEAFF. The DNA for the CDR3 is TGCAGCGTTGAAGCAGGGGGTTGGACTGAAGCTTTCTTT. This sequence joins TRBV29-1 and TRBJ1-1; 7 bases are a match to TRBD1. There are 13 residues in the CDR3. V was pared by 1 base and J by 5 bases, with 4 bases of the junction left unmatched. Per germline, CDR1 SQVTM and CDR2 ANQGSEA.

The chain carries TRBV6-6 and TRBJ2-6; D unclear. The germline V gene has CDR1 MNHNY and CDR2 SVGAGI (reference sequence). V lost 6 bases and J 2 bases, leaving 11 bases between the germline ends. The CDR3 has 15 amino acids. The CDR3 nucleotides are TGTGCCAGCAGCTCCGGGTCGACTGGGGCCAACGTCCTGACTTTC. This codes for CASSSGSTGANVLTF.

This clone was picked up one time. The chain recombines TRBV4-2 with TRBJ2-1, with 10 bases identical to TRBD2. V gave up 4 bases and J gave up 0 bases; unmatched junction bases: 3. This CDR3 is 16 amino acids long. Germline loops: CDR1 LGHNA, CDR2 YNFKEQ. The CDR3 sequence is CASSRTSGRSYNEQFF. The DNA of the CDR3 is TGTGCCAGCAGCCGGACTAGCGGCCGCTCCTACAATGAGCAGTTCTTC.

The J gene is TRBJ2-7, the V gene TRBV5-1; 7 bases fit TRBD2. The CDR3 is 15 amino acids. From germline, CDR1 is SGHRS and CDR2 YFSETQ. Unmatched junction bases numbered 5, after V lost 0 bases and J lost 2 bases. The CDR3 sequence is CASSLGTSVTYEQYF. For the CDR3, the DNA is TGCGCCAGCAGCTTGGGTACTAGCGTGACCTACGAGCAGTACTTC. Based on the CDR3 plus reference TRBV5-1 and TRBJ2-7, the full variable domain is KAGVTQTPRYLIKTRGQQVTLSCSPISGHRSVSWYQQTPGQGLQFLFEYFSETQRNKGNFPGRFSGRQFSNSRSEMNVSTLELGDSALYLCASSLGTSVTYEQYFGPGTRLTVT.

The chain links TRBV4-3 to TRBJ2-7; maybe TRBD2 (6 bases). This CDR3 contains 15 residues. Germline V gene data show CDR1 as LGHNA and CDR2 as YSLEER. The germline V and J ends were trimmed by 1 base and 2 bases, with 12 bases remaining between them. This CDR3 is CASSQVAGTPYEQYF. In nucleotides, the CDR3 is TGCGCCAGCAGCCAAGTGGCCGGGACTCCCTACGAGCAGTACTTC.

This rearrangement joins TRBV9 to TRBJ1-1, with D tentatively TRBD1 (6 bases). CDR3 size: 14 residues. V gave up 4 bases and J gave up 0 bases, with 10 bases separating them. CDR1 is SGDLS, CDR2 YYNGEE, per germline. The CDR3 region is CASSQGTMNTEAFF. As DNA, the CDR3 is TGTGCCAGCAGCCAGGGGACAATGAACACTGAAGCTTTCTTT.

The V and J genes are TRBV18 and TRBJ1-1; D might be TRBD1 (6 bases). This CDR3 has 16 residues. CDR1 and CDR2 from the germline V gene are KGHSH and LQKENI. The ends were cut back, 3 bases at V and 0 bases at J, with 14 bases in the middle. The DNA of the CDR3 is TGTGCCAGCTCACCGGGGGGGGCGAGATTGAACACTGAAGCTTTCTTT. It translates to CASSPGGARLNTEAFF.

The V call is TRBV4-2, the J call TRBJ2-4, with a weak D call TRBD2 (6 bases). The V gene lost 4 bases and the J gene lost 1 base, with 17 bases spanning the gap. The CDR3 runs 17 residues. The germline V gene encodes CDR1 LGHNA and CDR2 YNFKEQ. The CDR3 coding sequence is TGTGCCAGCAGCCCAAAAGCGGGCCAGAACGCCAAAAACATTCAGTACTTC. Amino acid sequence: CASSPKAGQNAKNIQYF.

The chain couples TRBV27 to TRBJ2-1; 8 bases agree with TRBD2. Germline CDR1 MNHEY, CDR2 SMNVEV (reference sequence). J lost 3 bases, V lost 6 bases, and 4 bases had no gene match. The CDR3 sequence is 14 residues long. CDR3 residues: CASSPGTSYNEQFF. DNA of the CDR3: TGTGCCAGCAGCCCAGGGACTAGCTACAATGAGCAGTTCTTC.

The chain couples TRBV7-2 to TRBJ2-3, with unresolved D. CDR1 is SGHTA, CDR2 FQGNSA, per germline. V was pared by 0 bases and J by 0 bases, with 4 bases between. The CDR3 length is 14 residues. This CDR3 is CASSLAHSTDTQYF. CDR3 nucleotide sequence: TGTGCCAGCAGCTTAGCCCATAGCACAGATACGCAGTATTTT.

This clone was seen just once. V gene TRBV3-1 (or the pseudogene TRBV3-2) combines with J gene TRBJ1-1, with 8 bases matching TRBD1. The ends lost 4 bases at V and 1 base at J; junction bases unmatched: 5. CDR1 is LGHDT, CDR2 YNNKEL, per germline (reference sequence). The CDR3 runs to 15 residues. The CDR3 sequence: CASSPPTGGNTEAFF. The CDR3 DNA reads TGTGCCAGCAGCCCTCCTACAGGGGGGAACACTGAAGCTTTCTTT.

The count of this clone is one. The CDR3 loop is CASSLLGGDSGVYNEQFF. Written as DNA, the CDR3 is TGTGCCAGCAGCTTACTGGGAGGTGATAGCGGGGTTTACAATGAGCAGTTCTTC. The chain uses TRBV7-9 and TRBJ2-1; 8 bases map to TRBD2. Trimming cost V 2 bases and J 4 bases; bases outside gene matches: 13. The germline V gene has CDR1 SEHNR and CDR2 FQNEAQ (reference sequence). The CDR3 spans 18 residues.

Here the CDR3 reads CASTQPGLAGAYNEQFF. DNA of the CDR3: TGTGCCAGCACTCAACCGGGACTAGCGGGAGCCTACAATGAGCAGTTCTTC. J is TRBJ2-1 and V is TRBV7-9, with 14 bases matching TRBD2. This CDR3 has 17 residues. The germline V gene encodes CDR1 SEHNR and CDR2 FQNEAQ (reference sequence). With V trimmed by 7 bases and J by 2 bases, 7 bases remained unmatched.